This T cell receptor (beta chain) was observed in a study of T cell changes during pregnancy in multiple sclerosis. The CDR3 spans 14 residues. The ends were cut back, 10 bases at V and 0 bases at J, with 10 bases in the middle. Germline-derived CDR1 and CDR2 are LNHDA and SQIVND (reference sequence). Data came from immunoSEQ multiplex PCR; TCRdb stores just in-frame clones and leaves some out. The sample lists about 25,000 clones, roughly 86% occurring once. The sample in question was CD4+ T cells from peripheral blood mononuclear cells, obtained in the second trimester of pregnancy. The rearrangement links TRBV19 to TRBJ2-6; D call uncertain. The TCR sequence derives from a female donor in good health, enrolled as a control in a pregnancy study. The DNA for the CDR3 is TGTGCCACATGCGATTTCTCTGGGGCCAACGTCCTGACTTTC. It translates to CATCDFSGANVLTF.